This note documents a single T cell receptor (beta chain) sequence. Unique molecular identifiers were carried by the TCR beta cDNA libraries. MiXCR, applied by TCRdb to the PCR reads, yields one record per CDR3 protein. The table has hundreds of thousands of distinct CDR3 sequences, less than 35% seen once. The sample originates from a study of post-analysis software for immune sequencing data. Study background: Both relapsing-remitting and secondary progressive multiple sclerosis featured among the disease courses, as did progressive-relapsing multiple sclerosis.

Sequenced: blood. The sequence was obtained from a girl under 18 with multiple sclerosis.

CDR3 loop: CASSPRGSTHNEQFF. CDR3 nucleotides: TGTGCCAGCAGTCCCCGCGGGTCTACCCACAATGAGCAGTTCTTC. This sequence joins TRBV6-6 and TRBJ2-1, with a weak D call TRBD2 (5 bases). The CDR3 has 15 amino acids. Trimming removed 5 bases at V and 5 bases at J, with 16 bases between. Germline V gene lookup returns CDR1 MNHNY and CDR2 SVGAGI (reference sequence).